Each of the 21 T cell receptor beta chains below was sequenced from the same sample in a study of T cell responses to AZD1222 COVID-19 vaccine. Sequencing was performed with immunoSEQ multiplex PCR; in TCRdb, only in-frame clones are kept and a portion is missing. This table has around 260,000 clones, 93% appearing once. Sequencing was performed on peripheral blood, taken on day 0 of AZD1222 vaccination. All receptors come from an adult in good health.

This clone showed up just a few times. At the DNA level, this CDR3 is encoded by other sequences in the same sample as well. This chain uses TRBV7-3 with TRBJ2-2; D is undetermined. Germline loops: CDR1 SGHTA, CDR2 FQGTGA. V dropped 4 bases and J dropped 5 bases, with 8 bases sitting between them. The CDR3 contains 13 residues. The CDR3 sequence is CASSSTGTGELFF. DNA for the CDR3: TGTGCCAGCAGCTCAACCGGGACCGGGGAGCTGTTTTTT.

V gene TRBV9 combines with J gene TRBJ2-5, with TRBD2 identical over 10 bases. The CDR3 is 16 amino acids. V lost 3 bases and J lost 5; bases outside the gene matches: 10. CDR1 is SGDLS and CDR2 is YYNGEE in the germline V gene. CDR3 sequence (DNA): TGTGCCAGCAGCGCCCGACTCGGGACTAGCGCGGAGACCCAGTACTTC. The encoded protein is CASSARLGTSAETQYF.

V gene TRBV19 combines with J gene TRBJ2-7, with 11 nucleotides matching TRBD1. J lost 6 bases, V lost 6 bases, and 4 bases had no gene match. CDR1 is LNHDA and CDR2 is SQIVND in the germline V gene (reference sequence). The CDR3 is 13 residues long. The CDR3 loop is CASRPGQGGEQYF. DNA of the CDR3: TGTGCCAGTAGGCCGGGACAGGGGGGCGAGCAGTACTTC.

Notes on this clone: A junction end diverges from the germline sequence, so it may reflect a read error. This chain connects TRBV5-4 to TRBJ2-3, with 9 bases lining up with TRBD1. Germline values: CDR1 SGHNT, CDR2 YYREEE (reference sequence). There are 13 residues in the CDR3. CDR3 amino acids: CTSRDRGTDTQYF. The CDR3 coding sequence is TGTACCAGCAGGGACAGGGGCACAGATACGCAGTATTTT.

This clone was seen only once. The rearrangement uses TRBV28 and TRBJ2-1; tentative D call: TRBD1 (6 bases). Germline V lookup: CDR1 MDHEN, CDR2 SYDVKM. CDR3 length: 14 amino acids. The V gene lost 5 bases and the J gene lost 10 bases, with 18 bases spanning the gap. The DNA for the CDR3 is TGTGCCAGCAGTCGCGCGAACAGGGTCGCCGAGCAGTTCTTC. This encodes CASSRANRVAEQFF.

This clone was recorded a few times. The J gene is TRBJ2-7, the V gene TRBV2; 7 bases agree with TRBD1. This CDR3 has 13 residues. V lost 8 bases and J lost 3; bases outside the gene matches: 7. Germline V lookup: CDR1 SNHLY, CDR2 FYNNEI. The CDR3 region is CASGDSGYYEQYF. Here the CDR3 DNA reads TGTGCCAGCGGGGACAGTGGATACTACGAGCAGTACTTC.

This clone has only one observation. This specimen includes other DNA sequences encoding the same CDR3. This sequence joins TRBV29-1 and TRBJ2-7, with D uncertain. Trimming cost V 1 base and J 3 bases, with 7 bases left between them. Germline V gives CDR1 SQVTM, CDR2 ANQGSEA. This CDR3 spans 12 amino acids. CDR3 loop: CSVEVADYEQYF. The CDR3 bases are TGCAGCGTTGAAGTGGCAGACTACGAGCAGTACTTC.

The V and J genes are TRBV4-3 and TRBJ2-7; a weak D match, TRBD2 (6 bases). Germline values: CDR1 LGHNA, CDR2 YSLEER. The CDR3 runs to 14 residues. The ends were cut back, 1 base at V and 3 bases at J, with 10 bases in the middle. The CDR3 protein is CASSQAGSNYEQYF. The CDR3 region has the DNA TGCGCCAGCAGCCAAGCCGGGAGCAACTACGAGCAGTACTTC.

This clone was counted a single time. The sample carries other DNA sequences with the same CDR3. V is TRBV6-5 and J is TRBJ2-7; 8 positions agree with TRBD1. The CDR3 consists of 14 residues. With V trimmed by 6 bases and J by 0 bases, 4 bases remained unmatched. In germline, CDR1 is MNHEY, CDR2 SVGAGI. The CDR3 DNA reads as TGTGCCAGCAGCACCGGGACAGGCTCCTACGAGCAGTACTTC. Translation gives CASSTGTGSYEQYF.

The CDR3 region has the DNA TGTGCCAGCAGCCAACCGGACGGGACCGGGGAGCTGTTTTTT. Translating it yields CASSQPDGTGELFF. The gene calls are TRBV5-4 and TRBJ2-2; no definite D call. Per the germline V gene, CDR1 is SGHNT and CDR2 is YYREEE (reference sequence). V lost 4 bases to trimming and J lost 5 bases, with 12 bases between them. CDR3 length equals 14 residues. Based on the CDR3 plus reference TRBV5-4 and TRBJ2-2, the full variable domain is ETGVTQSPTHLIKTRGQQVTLRCSSQSGHNTVSWYQQALGQGPQFIFQYYREEENGRGNFPPRFSGLQFPNYSSELNVNALELDDSALYLCASSQPDGTGELFFGEGSRLTVL.

The chain recombines TRBV28 with TRBJ2-1; 13 bases map to TRBD2. V lost 5 bases and J lost 10; bases outside the gene matches: 8. This CDR3 contains 15 residues. CDR1 and CDR2 (germline): MDHEN, SYDVKM. CDR3 DNA: TGTGCCAGCAGTCTAACTAGCGGGGGGGCGGAGGAGCAGTTCTTC. Amino acid sequence: CASSLTSGGAEEQFF.

The chain employs TRBV18 and TRBJ1-1; D unclear. Trimming shortened V by 0 bases and J by 1 base, and 3 bases separated the two germline ends. The CDR3 is 13 residues long. The V gene's germline CDR1 is KGHSH and CDR2 LQKENI. CDR3 bases: TGTGCCAGCTCACCACCGCAGAACACTGAAGCTTTCTTT. Translation: CASSPPQNTEAFF.

The chain combines TRBV28 with TRBJ1-1; a weak D match, TRBD1 (5 bases). V shed 3 bases and J shed 1 base, with 12 bases lying between them. This CDR3 has 15 amino acids. Germline values: CDR1 MDHEN, CDR2 SYDVKM. The CDR3 loop reads CASSFPGPSNTEAFF. The CDR3 nucleotides read TGTGCCAGCAGTTTTCCGGGACCCTCGAACACTGAAGCTTTCTTT.

The chain recombines TRBV5-1 with TRBJ2-7, with D tentatively TRBD1 or TRBD2 (5 bases each). In germline, CDR1 is SGHRS, CDR2 YFSETQ. V shed 2 bases and J shed 1 base, with 13 bases lying between them. The CDR3 has 15 residues. CDR3 in amino acids: CASSFEGRPSYEQYF. CDR3 DNA sequence: TGCGCCAGCAGCTTCGAGGGACGGCCGTCCTACGAGCAGTACTTC.

This clone was found a few times. Different DNA sequences within this sample yield the same CDR3. This chain uses TRBV28 with TRBJ2-2; TRBD1 agrees at 10 bases. CDR3 size: 15 residues. J was trimmed by 3 bases and V by 4 bases; bases with no gene match: 2. Germline loops: CDR1 MDHEN, CDR2 SYDVKM. The CDR3 is CASSSGQGDTGELFF. DNA of the CDR3: TGTGCCAGCAGTTCCGGACAGGGGGACACCGGGGAGCTGTTTTTT.

The chain is built from TRBV24-1 and TRBJ2-1; D remains ambiguous. The length of the CDR3 is 11 residues. Trimming cost V 5 bases and J 7 bases, with 5 bases left between them. Germline CDR1 reads KGHDR; CDR2 reads SFDVKD. This CDR3 reads CATSVGNEQFF. CDR3 nucleotide sequence: TGTGCCACCAGTGTCGGGAATGAGCAGTTCTTC.

The chain has TRBV6-2 or TRBV6-3 and TRBJ2-1; 7 bases line up with TRBD1. Germline V CDR1 and CDR2: MNHEY, SVGEGT. The J segment lost 4 bases and the V segment lost 0 bases, leaving 6 bases of the junction unmatched. The CDR3 loop spans 16 amino acids. CDR3 DNA sequence: TGTGCCAGCAGTTACTCAAGGGGGCAGAGGTACAATGAGCAGTTCTTC. It codes for CASSYSRGQRYNEQFF.

The V call is TRBV9, the J call TRBJ2-4; D ambiguous. The CDR3 sequence is 16 residues long. Germline V CDR1 and CDR2: SGDLS, YYNGEE. Trimming took 3 bases from V and 0 from J, leaving 13 bases between them. CDR3 sequence reads: CASSAHPVSAKNIQYF. CDR3 DNA: TGTGCCAGCAGCGCCCATCCGGTCTCAGCCAAAAACATTCAGTACTTC. Full variable domain (missing parts from reference TRBV9 and TRBJ2-4): DSGVTQTPKHLITATGQRVTLRCSPRSGDLSVYWYQQSLDQGLQFLIQYYNGEERAKGNILERFSAQQFPDLHSELNLSSLELGDSALYFCASSAHPVSAKNIQYFGAGTRLSVL.

The chain has TRBV7-9 and TRBJ2-7, with a possible D match to TRBD1 (6 bases). Trimming stripped 5 bases from V and 6 bases from J, with 14 bases between. Germline V CDR1 and CDR2: SEHNR, FQNEAQ (reference sequence). The CDR3 sequence is 13 residues long. The CDR3 nucleotides read TGTGCCAGCAGCCTACAACTAGGGGGCGAGCAGTACTTC. Residues: CASSLQLGGEQYF.

This chain uses TRBV21-1 with TRBJ2-2; the table's D call, TRBD2, has no DNA check behind it. TRBV21-1 is a listed pseudogene. There are 18 residues in the CDR3. Here the CDR3 DNA reads TGTGCCAGCAGCAAAGCGCTGAGGGGCAGGGCGGGAACCGGGGAGCTGTTTTTT. The encoded protein is CASSKALRGRAGTGELFF.

The rearrangement uses TRBV27 and TRBJ2-1, with TRBD2 matching 12 bases. V dropped 5 bases and J dropped 6; count of bases not matched to a gene: 11. The germline V gene encodes CDR1 MNHEY and CDR2 SMNVEV (reference sequence). This CDR3 contains 17 residues. CDR3: CASSPRHQLAGGNEQFF. DNA for the CDR3: TGTGCCAGCAGTCCGAGGCACCAACTAGCGGGGGGCAATGAGCAGTTCTTC.